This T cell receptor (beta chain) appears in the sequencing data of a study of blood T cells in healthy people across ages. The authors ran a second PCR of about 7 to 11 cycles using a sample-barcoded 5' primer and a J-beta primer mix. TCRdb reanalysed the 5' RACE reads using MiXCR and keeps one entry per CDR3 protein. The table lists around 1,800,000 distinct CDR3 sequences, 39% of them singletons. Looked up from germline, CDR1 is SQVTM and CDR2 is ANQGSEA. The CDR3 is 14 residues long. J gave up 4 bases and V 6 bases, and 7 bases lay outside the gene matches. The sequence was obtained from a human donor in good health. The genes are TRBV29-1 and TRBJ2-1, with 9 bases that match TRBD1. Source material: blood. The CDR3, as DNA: TGCAGCGTGGTGGGGGGACAGGGTTACAATGAGCAGTTCTTC. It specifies CSVVGGQGYNEQFF.